These T cell receptor beta chains were read from a single sample in a study of T cells in Graves' hyperthyroidism and ophthalmopathy. TCRdb re-analysed the multiplex PCR reads in MiXCR, keeping a single row per CDR3 protein. Of a few hundred thousand distinct CDR3 sequences in the sample, about a sixth are singletons; the top ten hold approximately 8%. The specimen was blood. The receptors shown here come from a woman aged 18-35 years with Graves' hyperthyroidism. The CDR3 runs from the conserved cysteine through the conserved F or W. D genes are given only for firm matches. The listing skips clone size in some rows; elsewhere it reads once, few, many or a size class.

d_gene,abundance,j_gene,v_gene,CDR3nt,CDR3aa
TRBD2,many,TRBJ2-1,TRBV20-1,TGCAGTGCGGCGGGGGGGCAGGAGCAGTTCTTC,CSAAGGQEQFF
TRBD2,few,TRBJ2-3,TRBV30,TGTGCCTGGGGGGGGCTAGCGGGGGGCCGATTCACAGATACGCAGTATTTT,CAWGGLAGGRFTDTQYF
NA,NA,TRBJ1-6,TRBV6-2/TRBV6-3,TGTGCCAGCAGCTGGGGGGGGCAGGGTTCACCCCTCCACTTT,CASSWGGQGSPLHF
NA,NA,TRBJ2-1,TRBV7-9,TGTGCCAGCATCAATCGGGGGGCGGACAATGAGCAGTTCTTC,CASINRGADNEQFF
TRBD2,NA,TRBJ2-3,TRBV19,TGTGCCAGTAGTATAGTTCGGGGGGTAAAACCTTATACGCAGTATTTT,CASSIVRGVKPYTQYF
NA,many,TRBJ2-7,TRBV28,TGTGCCAGCAGCCATCCCGGGACAAAGGTTACATCGAGGTCCTACGAGCAGTACTTC,CASSHPGTKVTSRSYEQYF
TRBD1,NA,TRBJ2-2,TRBV6-1,TGTGCCAGCAGGCGGGGACAGGGGGCCACCGGGGAGCTGTTTTTT,CASRRGQGATGELFF
TRBD1,many,TRBJ2-7,TRBV18,TGTGCCAGCTCACCGCGGGACAGGGCCTACGAGCAGTACTTC,CASSPRDRAYEQYF
NA,many,TRBJ2-5,TRBV9,TGTGCCAGCAGCGTAGGGATAACGTACCAAGAGACCCAGTACTTC,CASSVGITYQETQYF
NA,NA,TRBJ2-1,TRBV24-1,TGTGCCACCAGTGTCGCGAGAGGATCCTACAATGAGCAGTTCTTC,CATSVARGSYNEQFF
TRBD2,many,TRBJ2-1,TRBV7-8,TGTGCCAGCAGCATGAGCGGGGGGGCCTCTGCGAATGAGCAGTTCTTC,CASSMSGGASANEQFF
NA,many,TRBJ2-3,TRBV11-2,TGTGCCAGCAGCTTAGTGGGCTCGCCAGGGGATACGCAGTATTTT,CASSLVGSPGDTQYF
NA,NA,TRBJ2-7,TRBV4-1,TGCGCCAGCAGCCAAGCCACGGGCGGGGACTACGAGCAGTACTTC,CASSQATGGDYEQYF
NA,many,TRBJ2-7,TRBV7-2,TGTGCCAGCAGCGTCCTGTACTTCGAGCAGTACTTC,CASSVLYFEQYF
TRBD2,many,TRBJ2-1,TRBV5-1,TGCGCCAGCAGCTTAATAGCGGGGAGCGACAATGAGCAGTTCTTC,CASSLIAGSDNEQFF
TRBD2,many,TRBJ2-3,TRBV20-1,TGCAGTGCTAGAGATATCGCTAGCGGGGAAACAGATACGCAGTATTTT,CSARDIASGETDTQYF
NA,many,TRBJ2-7,TRBV27,TGTGCCAGCAGTTTAGGGGACTCCCCCTCCTACGAGCAGTACTTC,CASSLGDSPSYEQYF
TRBD2,NA,TRBJ2-5,TRBV19,TGTGCCAGTAGTATCGGGACTAGCGGGAGCAAGCTCCTAGTCGAGACCCAGTACTTC,CASSIGTSGSKLLVETQYF
TRBD2,many,TRBJ2-5,TRBV6-1,TGTGCCAGCAGTTTAGCGGGCAGCCAAGAGACCCAGTACTTC,CASSLAGSQETQYF
TRBD2,many,TRBJ2-7,TRBV5-1,TGCGCCAGCAGCTTGGGAACTAGCGGGGGTTTCTACGAGCAGTACTTC,CASSLGTSGGFYEQYF
NA,many,TRBJ1-6,TRBV7-2,TGTGCCAGCAGCTTATTAGGGGTTAATTCACCCCTCCACTTT,CASSLLGVNSPLHF
NA,NA,TRBJ1-5,TRBV9,TGTGCCAGCAGTTCTTTCCAGGGGAGGGTGGGCAATCAGCCCCAGCATTTT,CASSSFQGRVGNQPQHF
NA,many,TRBJ1-4,TRBV2,TGTGCCAGCCTACCAGGGCGAACTAATGAAAAACTGTTTTTT,CASLPGRTNEKLFF
TRBD1,many,TRBJ1-1,TRBV20-1,TGCAGTGCTAGAGCAGGGGGATGGAACACTGAAGCTTTCTTT,CSARAGGWNTEAFF
TRBD1,many,TRBJ1-2,TRBV2,TGTGCCAGCAGTGATCCCGGGACAGGGCATGGCTACACCTTC,CASSDPGTGHGYTF
TRBD2,once,TRBJ2-3,TRBV12-3/TRBV12-4,TGTGCCAGCAGCGCGATAGCGGGGGGCACAGATACGCAGTATTTT,CASSAIAGGTDTQYF
TRBD2,few,TRBJ2-7,TRBV19,TGTGCCAGCGGACTAGCGGGAGACTACGAGCAGTACTTC,CASGLAGDYEQYF